Reported below is one T cell receptor beta chain. Then a second PCR, running roughly 7 to 11 cycles, was carried out with a sample-barcoded 5' primer and a J-beta primer mix. Every cDNA molecule bore a tag from a template-switch adaptor containing 12 random nucleotides. Any given sample supplied a minimum of 2.5 million CDR3-containing paired-end reads. Each CDR3 protein gets one entry after TCRdb re-called the 5' RACE reads with MiXCR. Among approximately 1,000,000 distinct CDR3 sequences, under 45% were seen once, and the ten largest hold 18%. The sample originates from a study of blood T cells in healthy people across ages. Looking at the study overall: Template switching captured about one barcoded beta molecule per two T cells.

No fewer than 6 million PBMCs went into each sample. This clonotype originated in a woman aged 55 to 70 in good health. The specimen sequenced was blood.

The CDR3 coding sequence is TGTGCCAGCAGCCAGGGTCCTAGCGGGAGTGGAGAGACCCAGTACTTC. Its protein product is CASSQGPSGSGETQYF. The chain joins TRBV3-1 to TRBJ2-7; 10 bases agree with TRBD2. The end of the DNA fits TRBJ2-5 better, so the J call may be wrong. This CDR3 has 16 residues. Looked up from germline, CDR1 is LGHDT and CDR2 is YNNKEL (reference sequence).